The TCR beta chain described here comes from a study of CD8 T cells in Susac syndrome (dated by TCRdb to between 2017 and 2020). Regarding the research as a whole: Of the Susac syndrome patients who were sequenced, about eight were in clinical remission while 5 or 6 had clinically active disease. Susac syndrome patients were therapy-naive, on corticosteroids (some also receiving IVIg), or on IVIg alone at blood withdrawal. Repertoire sequencing was used to test whether CD8+ T cell activation and differentiation in Susac syndrome was antigen driven. CD8+ T cell repertoire clonality was compared between some 12 healthy donors, some 14 Susac syndrome patients and 15 multiple sclerosis patients. Study-level results and caveats: The study acknowledged that relatively few individuals were included in the TCR sequencing and HLA analysis. Clonal expansion was observed in Susac syndrome CD8+ repertoires, with the highest expansion in CD8+ TEMRA cells and greater expansion in clinically active than in remitting patients. Looking at Susac-specific public clones, the researchers identified roughly 17 in the total CD8+ repertoire and about 5 in the CD8+ TEMRA repertoire.

With respect to this clonotype: Its antigen is still unknown. No base quality values were provided; no much bigger clone lies one nucleotide off.

RNA was extracted using the RNeasy kit, and about 0.45 to 1 ug of the RNA was reverse transcribed with random hexamers. TCR beta CDR3 regions were amplified with the immunoSEQ multiplex PCR assay covering 54 Vbeta and 13 Jbeta segments. To correct PCR amplification bias, a synthetic template baseline was used for both primer optimization and computational correction. The paper's processing steps were these. Reads were assigned to V, D and J genes according to IMGT and analyzed in immunoSEQ Analyzer, with only productive sequences retained. Clonality was computed as one minus Shannon entropy normalized by log2 of the number of productive unique sequences. Public and private clones were assessed among the 100 most prevalent clones of each patient and control. Clones were defined as Susac-specific when absent from the healthy and MS cohorts, from roughly 1,100 published viral clones and from other ImmuneACCESS disease sequences. TCRdb trimmed public reads at Q25 via fastp, called clones via MiXCR and kept in-frame beta chains. Under each unique CDR3 protein, matching rows form one entry showing the most common genes and DNA. TCRdb's processing, not the authors', yielded these V and J calls. This sample lists more than 80,000 distinct CDR3 sequences; approximately 93% were detected once. Clones ranked in the top ten supply 0.41% of the sample.

High-throughput TCR beta sequencing profiled peripheral blood CD8+ and CD4+ T cells from healthy donors, Susac syndrome patients and multiple sclerosis patients. Susac syndrome patients met recently defined diagnostic criteria for definite or probable disease. Bulk CD8+ and CD4+ T cells were purified magnetically by negative isolation, whereas CD8+ TEMRA cells were enriched by FACS. Blood was collected in EDTA tubes and processed within 24 hours, with PBMCs isolated through density gradient centrifugation. PBMCs intended for TCR sequencing were frozen in liquid nitrogen and were later thawed in a 37 degrees C water bath. A purity of at least 90% was achieved for sorted or isolated CD4+, CD8+ and CD8+ TEMRA cells. The cysteine opens and the phenylalanine closes a CDR3 of 14 amino acids. CDR3 DNA only is kept here, 42 bases in frame from base 1. V is reduced by 2 bases and J by 2 bases, leaving a spacing of 12 bases between them. As encoded in the germline V gene, CDR1 is SQVTM while CDR2 is ANQGSEA.

Sequenced: CD8+ T cells from PBMCs. The rearranged segments are TRBV29-1 and TRBJ1-1; a tentative D call is TRBD1 (5 bases match). The source of this sequence is a human donor with Susac syndrome. This receptor has the CDR3 CSVERRGRNTEAFF. The DNA reads TGCAGCGTTGAAAGGAGGGGACGAAACACTGAAGCTTTCTTT.